These T cell receptor beta chains were read from a single sample in a study of cytotoxic CD8 clonotypes in ibrutinib-treated CLL. Using immunoSEQ multiplex PCR, the repertoire was profiled, and TCRdb retains in-frame clones only, with some absent. The sample yields over 120,000 clones, 75% to 85% seen once. The sequences come from PBMCs, collected after 12 months of ibrutinib treatment. These receptors all stem from a human donor with chronic lymphocytic leukemia. The CDR3 runs from the conserved cysteine through the conserved F or W. Size values are once, few and many counts, or a class for expanded clones, and some rows have none.

J gene	clone size	V gene	CDR3 protein
TRBJ2-7	NA	TRBV28	CASSLLVRQEQYF
TRBJ1-5	NA	TRBV7-7	CASSLQRGERGQPQHF
TRBJ2-3	NA	TRBV4-3	CASSPLLAGGAQYF
TRBJ2-3	NA	TRBV5-6	CASTLGILGKDTQYF
TRBJ2-1	NA	TRBV5-4	CASSLRREFGEQFF
TRBJ1-2	few	TRBV11-1	CASSPQTGRYGYTF
TRBJ2-3	NA	TRBV4-3	CASSSRGTDTQYF
TRBJ2-1	NA	TRBV10-3	CATSTPSIDNEQFF
TRBJ2-1	NA	TRBV9	CASSTHGLAGSGNEQFF
TRBJ2-1	NA	TRBV5-4	CASSLGTGGGYEQFF
TRBJ2-3	few	TRBV5-1	CASSLALGEDTQYF
TRBJ2-7	few	TRBV7-9	CASTLMGQGAYEQYF
TRBJ2-7	once	TRBV11-3	CASSLEGWQGPYEQYF
TRBJ2-4	NA	TRBV27	CASRNLGTGVNIQYF
TRBJ1-1	NA	TRBV9	CASSGQGNTEAFF
TRBJ2-5	NA	TRBV5-1	CASSHRTSGGQETQYF